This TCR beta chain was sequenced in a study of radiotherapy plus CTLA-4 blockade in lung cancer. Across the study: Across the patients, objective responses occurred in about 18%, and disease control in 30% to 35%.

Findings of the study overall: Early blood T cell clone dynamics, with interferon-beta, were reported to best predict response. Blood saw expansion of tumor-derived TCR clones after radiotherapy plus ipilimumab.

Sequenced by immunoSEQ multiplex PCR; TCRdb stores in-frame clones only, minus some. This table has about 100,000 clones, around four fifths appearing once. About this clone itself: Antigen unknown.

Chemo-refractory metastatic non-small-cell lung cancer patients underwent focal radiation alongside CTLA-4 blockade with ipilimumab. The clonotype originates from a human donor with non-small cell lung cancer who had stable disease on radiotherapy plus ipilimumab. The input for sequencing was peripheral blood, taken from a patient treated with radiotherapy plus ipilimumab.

Written as DNA, the CDR3 is TGTGCCAGCAGCTTAGCGGGGAAGGTTTATGGCTACACCTTC. It specifies CASSLAGKVYGYTF. The chain links TRBV7-2 to TRBJ1-2; D unresolved. This CDR3 is built from 14 residues. Germline V gene sequence: CDR1 SGHTA, CDR2 FQGNSA. Trimming cost V 0 bases and J 5 bases, with 10 bases left between them.